Presented here are 15 T cell receptor beta chains from one specimen sequenced in a study of T cell responses to AZD1222 COVID-19 vaccine. The method was immunoSEQ multiplex PCR; TCRdb's version includes in-frame clones alone and lacks a portion of them. The sample has more than 100,000 clones; about nine tenths are singletons. Sequenced here: peripheral blood, sampled on day 0 of AZD1222 vaccination. Source of these receptors: an adult in good health.

The CDR3 sequence: CASSPREYGYTF. CDR3 bases: TGTGCCAGCAGCCCCAGGGAGTATGGCTACACCTTC. This rearrangement joins TRBV7-9 to TRBJ1-2, with a tentative D call TRBD1 (5 bases). The CDR3 consists of 12 residues. Trimming shortened V by 5 bases and J by 5 bases, and 9 bases separated the two germline ends. Germline loops: CDR1 SEHNR, CDR2 FQNEAQ (reference sequence).

The V call is TRBV9, the J call TRBJ2-7; D gene unclear. This CDR3 comprises 14 residues. Between the trimmed V and J ends, which lost 0 bases and 5 bases, there was a span of 12 bases. CDR1 and CDR2 (germline): SGDLS, YYNGEE. The DNA for the CDR3 is TGTGCCAGCAGCGTAGGCCCCGGCCGGGACGAGCAGTACTTC. Amino acids: CASSVGPGRDEQYF.

Only one count was recorded for this clone. The chain links TRBV19 to TRBJ2-3; TRBD2 agrees at 8 bases. Germline CDR1 and CDR2: LNHDA and SQIVND (reference sequence). This CDR3 is built from 14 residues. V lost 7 bases, J lost 2 bases, and 5 bases stayed unmatched. The CDR3 DNA sequence: TGTGCCAGTAAGGGCGGGGGGTACACAGATACGCAGTATTTT. Amino acid sequence: CASKGGGYTDTQYF. The complete variable domain, with remaining parts taken from reference TRBV19 and TRBJ2-3, reads DGGITQSPKYLFRKEGQNVTLSCEQNLNHDAMYWYRQDPGQGLRLIYYSQIVNDFQKGDIAEGYSVSREKKESFPLTVTSAQKNPTAFYLCASKGGGYTDTQYFGPGTRLTVL.

The gene calls are TRBV24-1 and TRBJ1-1; TRBD1 might be the D (5 bases). Trimming left V 4 bases short and J 4 bases short, with 12 bases between. The CDR3 has 14 amino acids. Per the germline V gene, CDR1 is KGHDR and CDR2 is SFDVKD. DNA of the CDR3: TGTGCCACCAGTGACTCTGGGACGCCCACTGAAGCTTTCTTT. It yields the protein CATSDSGTPTEAFF.

The gene calls are TRBV4-2 and TRBJ1-4; tentatively, D is TRBD1 (5 bases). V lost 0 bases and J 7 bases, leaving 12 bases between the germline ends. Germline assignment: CDR1 LGHNA and CDR2 YNFKEQ. The CDR3 runs 15 residues. This CDR3 is CASSQDWRQTEKLFF. The CDR3 bases are TGTGCCAGCAGCCAAGATTGGAGACAGACTGAAAAACTGTTTTTT.

The chain couples TRBV9 to TRBJ1-5; tentatively, D is TRBD1 (6 bases). Germline CDR1 and CDR2: SGDLS and YYNGEE. CDR3 size: 14 residues. Trimming shortened V by 4 bases and J by 2 bases, and 10 bases separated the two germline ends. CDR3 residues: CASSRTDGNQPQHF. The CDR3 DNA is TGTGCCAGCAGCCGGACAGATGGCAATCAGCCCCAGCATTTT. Complete variable domain (other parts from reference TRBV9 and TRBJ1-5): DSGVTQTPKHLITATGQRVTLRCSPRSGDLSVYWYQQSLDQGLQFLIQYYNGEERAKGNILERFSAQQFPDLHSELNLSSLELGDSALYFCASSRTDGNQPQHFGDGTRLSIL.

The chain recombines TRBV5-1 with TRBJ1-1; a weak D match, TRBD1 (6 bases). Germline CDR1 is SGHRS and CDR2 is YFSETQ. Deletions cut 4 bases from V and 0 bases from J, with 10 bases between. There are 14 residues in the CDR3. CDR3 amino acids: CASSLDRLNTEAFF. Here the CDR3 DNA reads TGCGCCAGCAGCCTGGACAGATTGAACACTGAAGCTTTCTTT.

Here the CDR3 reads CAVNTDTQYF. The CDR3, as DNA: TGTGCCGTAAACACAGATACGCAGTATTTT. This rearrangement joins TRBV27 to TRBJ2-3; no clear D. Deletions cut 11 bases from V and 2 bases from J, with 5 bases between. CDR1 is MNHEY and CDR2 is SMNVEV in the germline V gene (reference sequence). This CDR3 is built from 10 residues.

The J gene is TRBJ2-7, the V gene TRBV5-6, with 10 bases aligning to TRBD1. This CDR3 has 16 amino acids. The germline V gene encodes CDR1 SGHDT and CDR2 YYEEEE. V was pared by 1 base and J by 4 bases, with 8 bases of the junction left unmatched. CDR3 sequence: CASSLSGTGVLYEQYF. CDR3 sequence (DNA): TGTGCCAGCAGCTTGTCCGGGACAGGGGTTTTGTACGAGCAGTACTTC.

The CDR3 DNA sequence: TGTGCCAGCAGTGAAGCTGGGGCGGGATACGAGCAGTACTTC. Amino acids: CASSEAGAGYEQYF. This chain joins TRBV6-1 and TRBJ2-7, with D possibly matching TRBD2 (6 bases). The V gene's germline CDR1 is MNHNS and CDR2 SASEGT. This CDR3 has 14 amino acids. V gave up 0 bases and J gave up 4 bases, with 10 bases separating them.

V is TRBV4-1 and J is TRBJ2-3; 9 nucleotides match TRBD1. Germline CDR1 MGHRA, CDR2 YSYEKL. This CDR3 region has 16 residues. Trimming took 0 bases from V and 5 from J; bases not matched to a gene: 6. This CDR3 reads CASSQDRTGGIDTQYF. The CDR3 region has the DNA TGCGCCAGCAGCCAAGATCGAACAGGGGGCATAGATACGCAGTATTTT.

The genes are TRBV2 and TRBJ1-5; 7 bases fit TRBD1. This CDR3 spans 15 amino acids. V lost 5 bases, J lost 6 bases, and 10 bases stayed unmatched. Germline V gene data show CDR1 as SNHLY and CDR2 as FYNNEI. CDR3 residues: CASSRTEGAAQPQHF. The CDR3 DNA reads TGTGCCAGCAGTAGGACAGAGGGGGCGGCTCAGCCCCAGCATTTT. Full variable domain (remainder filled in from reference TRBV2 and TRBJ1-5): EPEVTQTPSHQVTQMGQEVILRCVPISNHLYFYWYRQILGQKVEFLVSFYNNEISEKSEIFDDQFSVERPDGSNFTLKIRSTKLEDSAMYFCASSRTEGAAQPQHFGDGTRLSIL.

CDR3 nucleotides: TGCGCCAGCAGCTTGCGACTAGCGGGGGTTGAGCAGTACTTC. Its translation is CASSLRLAGVEQYF. V and J are TRBV5-1 and TRBJ2-7; TRBD2 aligns across 12 bases. The V and J ends lost 1 base and 7 bases, in that order; junction bases with no gene match: 3. This CDR3 has 14 amino acids. Germline assignment: CDR1 SGHRS and CDR2 YFSETQ.

The rearrangement uses TRBV7-9 and TRBJ1-6; weak D call: TRBD1 (6 bases). V dropped 5 bases and J dropped 2 bases, with 16 bases sitting between them. Germline CDR1 and CDR2: SEHNR and FQNEAQ (reference sequence). The CDR3 totals 17 residues. The CDR3 is CASSGDGGRTYNSPLHF. CDR3 sequence (DNA): TGTGCCAGCAGCGGAGATGGGGGCAGGACCTATAATTCACCCCTCCACTTT.

The rearrangement uses TRBV6-5 and TRBJ2-7; 7 bases agree with TRBD2. V shed 6 bases, J shed 7 bases, and the junction held 6 bases outside the gene matches. CDR1 is MNHEY, CDR2 SVGAGI, per germline. The CDR3 loop spans 12 amino acids. The CDR3 DNA reads TGTGCCAGCAGAACGGGGGGAGGGGAGCAGTACTTC. Residues: CASRTGGGEQYF.